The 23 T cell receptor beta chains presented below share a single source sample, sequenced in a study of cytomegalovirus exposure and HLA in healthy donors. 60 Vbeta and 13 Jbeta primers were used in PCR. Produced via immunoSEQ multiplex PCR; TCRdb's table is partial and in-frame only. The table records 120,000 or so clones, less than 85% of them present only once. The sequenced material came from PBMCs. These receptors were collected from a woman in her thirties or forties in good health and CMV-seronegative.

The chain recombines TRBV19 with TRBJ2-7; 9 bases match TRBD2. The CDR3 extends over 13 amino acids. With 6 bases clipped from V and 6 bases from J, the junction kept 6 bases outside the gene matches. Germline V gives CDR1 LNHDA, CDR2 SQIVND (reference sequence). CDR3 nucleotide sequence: TGTGCCAGTAGCCCGGGACTAGCCGCCGAGCAGTACTTC. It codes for CASSPGLAAEQYF.

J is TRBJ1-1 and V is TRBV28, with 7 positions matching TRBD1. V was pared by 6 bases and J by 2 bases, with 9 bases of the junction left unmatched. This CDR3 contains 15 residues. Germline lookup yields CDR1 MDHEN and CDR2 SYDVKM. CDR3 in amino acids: CASRVQGTYNTEAFF. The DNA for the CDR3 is TGTGCCAGCAGAGTACAGGGGACTTATAACACTGAAGCTTTCTTT.

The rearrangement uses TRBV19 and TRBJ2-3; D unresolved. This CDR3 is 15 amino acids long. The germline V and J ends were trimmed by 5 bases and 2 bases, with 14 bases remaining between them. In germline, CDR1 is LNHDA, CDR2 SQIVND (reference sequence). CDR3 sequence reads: CASSSHGRDTDTQYF. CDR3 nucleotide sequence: TGTGCCAGTAGTTCCCATGGGCGCGACACAGATACGCAGTATTTT.

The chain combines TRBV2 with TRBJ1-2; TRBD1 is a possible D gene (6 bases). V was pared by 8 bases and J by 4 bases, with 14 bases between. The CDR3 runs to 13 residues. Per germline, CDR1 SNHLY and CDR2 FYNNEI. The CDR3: CASSERGSYGYTF. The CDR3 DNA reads TGTGCCAGCTCAGAGAGGGGGAGCTATGGCTACACCTTC.

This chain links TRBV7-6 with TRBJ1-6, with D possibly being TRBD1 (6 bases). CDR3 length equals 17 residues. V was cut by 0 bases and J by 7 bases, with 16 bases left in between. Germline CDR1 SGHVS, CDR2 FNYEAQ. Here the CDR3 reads CASSLAAGGQNNSPLHF. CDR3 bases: TGTGCCAGCAGCTTAGCGGCAGGCGGACAGAACAATTCACCCCTCCACTTT.

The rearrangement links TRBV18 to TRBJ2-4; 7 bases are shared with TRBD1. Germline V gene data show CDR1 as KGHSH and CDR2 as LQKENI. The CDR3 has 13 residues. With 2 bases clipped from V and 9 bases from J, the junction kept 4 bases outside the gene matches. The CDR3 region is CASSPEGAAIQYF. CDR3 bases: TGTGCCAGCTCACCAGAGGGGGCGGCCATTCAGTACTTC.

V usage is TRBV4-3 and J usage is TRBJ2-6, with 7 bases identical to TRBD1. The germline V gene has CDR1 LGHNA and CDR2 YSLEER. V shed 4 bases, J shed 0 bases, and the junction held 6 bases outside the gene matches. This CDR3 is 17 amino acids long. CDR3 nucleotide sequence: TGCGCCAGCAGCCTTGGGGACAGCCGCTCTGGGGCCAACGTCCTGACTTTC. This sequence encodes CASSLGDSRSGANVLTF.

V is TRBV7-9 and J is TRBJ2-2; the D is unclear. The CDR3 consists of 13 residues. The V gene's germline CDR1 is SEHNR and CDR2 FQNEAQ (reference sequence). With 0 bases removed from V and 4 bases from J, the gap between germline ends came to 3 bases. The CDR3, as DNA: TGTGCCAGCAGCTTAGCCGTCACCGGGGAGCTGTTTTTT. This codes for CASSLAVTGELFF.

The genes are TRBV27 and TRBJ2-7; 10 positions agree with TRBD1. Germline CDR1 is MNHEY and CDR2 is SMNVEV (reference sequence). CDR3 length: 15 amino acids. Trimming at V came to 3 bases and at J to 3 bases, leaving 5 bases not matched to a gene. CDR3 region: CASSFARTGGYEQYF. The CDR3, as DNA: TGTGCCAGCAGTTTTGCCCGGACAGGGGGCTACGAGCAGTACTTC.

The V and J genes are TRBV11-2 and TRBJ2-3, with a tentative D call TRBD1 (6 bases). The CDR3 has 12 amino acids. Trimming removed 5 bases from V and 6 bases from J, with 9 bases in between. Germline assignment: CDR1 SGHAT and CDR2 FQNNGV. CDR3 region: CASSPRGDTQYF. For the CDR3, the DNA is TGTGCCAGCAGCCCTAGGGGGGATACGCAGTATTTT.

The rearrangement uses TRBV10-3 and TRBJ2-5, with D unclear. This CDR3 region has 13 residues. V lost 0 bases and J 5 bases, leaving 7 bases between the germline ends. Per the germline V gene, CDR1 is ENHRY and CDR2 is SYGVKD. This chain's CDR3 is CAISESNSETQYF. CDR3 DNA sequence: TGTGCCATCAGTGAGTCGAACTCGGAGACCCAGTACTTC.

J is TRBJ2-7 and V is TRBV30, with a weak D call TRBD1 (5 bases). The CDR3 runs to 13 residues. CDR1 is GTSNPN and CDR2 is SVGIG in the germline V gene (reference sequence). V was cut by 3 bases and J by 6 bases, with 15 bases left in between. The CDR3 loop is CAWRYKGLGEQYF. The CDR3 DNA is TGTGCCTGGAGGTATAAGGGGCTCGGCGAGCAGTACTTC. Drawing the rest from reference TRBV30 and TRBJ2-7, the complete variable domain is SQTIHQWPATLVQPVGSPLSLECTVEGTSNPNLYWYRQAAGRGLQLLFYSVGIGQISSEVPQNLSASRPQDRQFILSSKKLLLSDSGFYLCAWRYKGLGEQYFGPGTRLTVT.

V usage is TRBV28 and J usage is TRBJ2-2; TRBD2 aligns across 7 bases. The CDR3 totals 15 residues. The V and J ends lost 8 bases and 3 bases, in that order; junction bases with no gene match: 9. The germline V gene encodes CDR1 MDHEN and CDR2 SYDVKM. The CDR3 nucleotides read TGTGCCAGCGTTGCCGGGACTACAGACACCGGGGAGCTGTTTTTT. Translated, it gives CASVAGTTDTGELFF.

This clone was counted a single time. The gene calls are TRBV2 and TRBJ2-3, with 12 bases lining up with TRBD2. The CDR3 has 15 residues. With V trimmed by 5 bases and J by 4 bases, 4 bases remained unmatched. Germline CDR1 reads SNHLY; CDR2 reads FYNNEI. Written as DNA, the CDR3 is TGTGCCAGCAGTAGGACTAGCGGGACTGCAGATACGCAGTATTTT. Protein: CASSRTSGTADTQYF.

This CDR3 reads CASSDGGLGANVLTF. The CDR3, as DNA: TGTGCCAGCAGTGACGGAGGGCTCGGGGCCAACGTCCTGACTTTC. This rearrangement joins TRBV6-4 to TRBJ2-6, with a tentative D call TRBD2 (6 bases). Trimming removed 2 bases from V and 4 bases from J, with 9 bases in between. This CDR3 comprises 15 residues. In germline, CDR1 is MRHNA, CDR2 SNTAGT.

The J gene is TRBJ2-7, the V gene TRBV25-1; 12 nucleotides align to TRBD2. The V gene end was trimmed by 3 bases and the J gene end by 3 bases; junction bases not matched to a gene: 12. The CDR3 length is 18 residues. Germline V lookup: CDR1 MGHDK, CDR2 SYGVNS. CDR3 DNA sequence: TGTGCCAGCAGTGAGCCGACTAGCGGGGGAGCAAACCTCTACGAGCAGTACTTC. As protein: CASSEPTSGGANLYEQYF.

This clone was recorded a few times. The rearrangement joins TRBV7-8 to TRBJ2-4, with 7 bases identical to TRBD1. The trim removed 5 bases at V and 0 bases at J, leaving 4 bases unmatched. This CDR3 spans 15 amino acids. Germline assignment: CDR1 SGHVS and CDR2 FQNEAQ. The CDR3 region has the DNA TGTGCCAGCAGCATCGACAGGGTAGCCAAAAACATTCAGTACTTC. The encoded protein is CASSIDRVAKNIQYF.

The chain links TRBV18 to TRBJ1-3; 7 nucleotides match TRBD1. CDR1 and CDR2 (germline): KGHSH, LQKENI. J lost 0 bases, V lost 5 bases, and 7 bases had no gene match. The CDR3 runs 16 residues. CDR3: CASSELDRTSGNTIYF. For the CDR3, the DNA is TGTGCCAGCTCAGAGCTGGACAGGACCTCTGGAAACACCATATATTTT.

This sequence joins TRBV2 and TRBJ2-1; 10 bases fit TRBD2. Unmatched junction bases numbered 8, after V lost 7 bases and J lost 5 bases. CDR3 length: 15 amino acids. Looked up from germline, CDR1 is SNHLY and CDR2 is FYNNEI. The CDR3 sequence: CASNFGLAGDNEQFF. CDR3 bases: TGTGCCAGCAATTTTGGGCTAGCGGGGGACAATGAGCAGTTCTTC.

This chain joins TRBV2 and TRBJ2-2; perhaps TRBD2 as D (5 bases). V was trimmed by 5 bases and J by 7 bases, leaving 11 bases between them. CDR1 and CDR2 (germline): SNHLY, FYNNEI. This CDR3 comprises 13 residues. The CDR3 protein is CASSPSGVGELFF. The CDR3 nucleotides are TGTGCCAGCAGTCCCTCCGGGGTCGGGGAGCTGTTTTTT.

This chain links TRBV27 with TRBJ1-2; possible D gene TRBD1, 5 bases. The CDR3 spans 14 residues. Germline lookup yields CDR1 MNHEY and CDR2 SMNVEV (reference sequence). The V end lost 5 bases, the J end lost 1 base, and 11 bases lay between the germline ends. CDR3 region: CASSPGRVNYGYTF. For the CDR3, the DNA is TGTGCCAGCAGTCCGGGCAGGGTTAACTATGGCTACACCTTC.

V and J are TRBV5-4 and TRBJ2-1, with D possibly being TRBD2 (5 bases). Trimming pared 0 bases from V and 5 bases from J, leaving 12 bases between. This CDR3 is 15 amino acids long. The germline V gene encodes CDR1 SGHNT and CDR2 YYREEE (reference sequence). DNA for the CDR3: TGTGCCAGCAGCTTGGGGTCGGGATGGGACAATGAGCAGTTCTTC. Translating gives CASSLGSGWDNEQFF.

The CDR3 nucleotides are TGTGCCAGCAGCAGTAGAGTCAGTGGGACGGGGGGAGGCTACACCTTC. Translation gives CASSSRVSGTGGGYTF. The rearrangement joins TRBV7-2 to TRBJ1-2; weak D call: TRBD1 (5 bases). Trimming removed 5 bases at V and 8 bases at J, with 24 bases between. Germline CDR1 is SGHTA and CDR2 is FQGNSA. This CDR3 is 16 amino acids long.